This T cell receptor (beta chain) was identified during a study of T cell responses to AZD1222 COVID-19 vaccine. This clone was recorded once. The antigen remains unidentified. Regarding the study as a whole: Clonal diversity may have been underestimated, and the donors were mostly white British, with more females than males. At baseline, just six AZD1222 recipients tested seropositive. After the peak T cell response, and only then, were repertoires sampled.

TCRdb's copy holds only in-frame clones and misses some; the assay was immunoSEQ multiplex PCR. The table has 120,000 to 150,000 clones, 70% to 90% seen once. Germline-derived CDR1 and CDR2 are SQVTM and ANQGSEA. J was trimmed by 8 bases and V by 3 bases; bases with no gene match: 11. The CDR3 runs 15 residues. The gene calls are TRBV29-1 and TRBJ1-2; the match to TRBD1 covers 11 bases. The receptor's source is an adult in good health. Sequencing used peripheral blood, obtained on day 0 of AZD1222 vaccination. The CDR3 DNA follows: TGCAGCGTTGACGGAGGGGGGACAGGGGGAAACGGCTACACCTTC. Its translation: CSVDGGGTGGNGYTF.